Listed here is a single T cell receptor (beta chain). Germline CDR1 MGHRA, CDR2 YSYEKL. The CDR3 extends over 14 amino acids. V lost 4 bases and J 1 base, leaving 11 bases between the germline ends. The source of the sample is a study of blood T cells in healthy people across ages. A second about 6 to 11 cycle PCR used barcoded and J-beta primers. At least 2.5 million CDR3-containing paired-end reads were obtained per sample. TCRdb recomputed calls from the 5' RACE reads with MiXCR, one row per CDR3 protein. The table has about 1.4 million distinct CDR3 sequences, approximately 59% seen once. This receptor was identified in a man in his late teens or twenties in good health. What was sequenced was blood. The chain links TRBV4-1 to TRBJ2-7, with D possibly matching TRBD1 (6 bases). The CDR3 DNA reads TGCGCCAGCAGCCCCTGGGACATGTCCTACGAGCAGTACTTC. Its translation is CASSPWDMSYEQYF.